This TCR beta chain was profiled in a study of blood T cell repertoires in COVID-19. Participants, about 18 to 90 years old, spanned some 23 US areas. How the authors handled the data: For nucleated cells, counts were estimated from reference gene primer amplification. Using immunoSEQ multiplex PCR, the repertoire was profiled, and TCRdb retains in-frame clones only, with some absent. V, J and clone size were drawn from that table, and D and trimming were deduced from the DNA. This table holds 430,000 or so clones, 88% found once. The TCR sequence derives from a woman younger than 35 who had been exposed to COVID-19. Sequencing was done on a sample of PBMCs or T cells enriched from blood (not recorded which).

CDR3 sequence (DNA): TGTGCCAGCAGGACCATCCGACCCCCCGCAGGGGAAGCCTCTGGAAACACCATATATTTT. Its protein product is CASRTIRPPAGEASGNTIYF. This sequence joins TRBV2 and TRBJ1-3; possible D gene TRBD1, 6 bases. V dropped 6 bases and J dropped 0 bases, with 27 bases sitting between them. The CDR3 totals 20 residues. In germline, CDR1 is SNHLY, CDR2 FYNNEI.